The 12 T cell receptor beta chains below all came from one sample that was sequenced in a study of regulatory T cells in long-lasting Graves disease. Time point noted: newly diagnosed GD, antithyroid drugs for less than 3 months. PBMC-extracted RNA yielded the TCR library. Through Arm-PCR of CDR3 regions and iRepertoire HTBI primers, TCR beta libraries were built. TCRdb ran MiXCR on the multiplex PCR reads and lists one entry per CDR3 protein. The data contain roughly 260,000 distinct CDR3 sequences, 15% to 20% of them singletons. In addition, the sample was reused for a study of T cells in Graves' hyperthyroidism and ophthalmopathy.

Specimen: peripheral blood mononuclear cells (PBMCs), collected at new diagnosis, from a patient treated with antithyroid drugs. Receptor source: a young woman with Graves disease.

This clonotype has just a few counts. A much larger clone sits a single nucleotide away, making a read error possible. A read error is likely, as this CDR3 ends without the conserved phenylalanine or tryptophan. This rearrangement joins TRBV20-1 to TRBJ2-7; tentative D call: TRBD2 (5 bases). Germline values: CDR1 DFQATT, CDR2 SNEGSKA (reference sequence). Deletions cut 2 bases from V and 5 bases from J, with 13 bases between. The CDR3 contains 13 residues. CDR3 bases: TGCAGTGCTAGAAGGACTGGTTTTGACGAGCAGTACCTC. It yields the protein CSARRTGFDEQYL.

The chain's CDR3 is CASSLPRDRTENTEAFF. The CDR3 DNA reads TGTGCCAGCAGCTTACCCCGAGATAGGACGGAAAACACTGAAGCTTTCTTT. This rearrangement joins TRBV7-9 to TRBJ1-1; no reliable D call. The ends were cut back, 2 bases at V and 2 bases at J, with 18 bases in the middle. Germline V gene lookup returns CDR1 SEHNR and CDR2 FQNEAQ (reference sequence). The CDR3 consists of 17 residues. Full variable domain (outside the CDR3, taken from reference TRBV7-9 and TRBJ1-1): DTGVSQNPRHKITKRGQNVTFRCDPISEHNRLYWYRQTLGQGPEFLTYFQNEAQLEKSRLLSDRFSAERPKGSFSTLEIQRTEQGDSAMYLCASSLPRDRTENTEAFFGQGTRLTVV.

This clonotype was counted ten times or more. The chain couples TRBV11-2 to TRBJ2-7; weak D call: TRBD1 (6 bases). This CDR3 comprises 14 residues. V lost 5 bases and J lost 3, with 14 bases in between. Germline V CDR1 and CDR2: SGHAT, FQNNGV. The CDR3 region is CASSGTKTLYEQYF. In DNA form, the CDR3 reads TGTGCCAGCAGCGGGACAAAAACCCTCTACGAGCAGTACTTC. The whole variable domain, remainder taken from reference TRBV11-2 and TRBJ2-7, is EAGVAQSPRYKIIEKRQSVAFWCNPISGHATLYWYQQILGQGPKLLIQFQNNGVVDDSQLPKDRFSAERLKGVDSTLKIQPAKLEDSAVYLCASSGTKTLYEQYFGPGTRLTVT.

This clonotype was seen many times. This sequence joins TRBV20-1 and TRBJ2-3; 14 bases align to TRBD2. Germline lookup yields CDR1 DFQATT and CDR2 SNEGSKA (reference sequence). With V trimmed by 6 bases and J by 2 bases, 13 bases remained unmatched. This CDR3 comprises 18 residues. As DNA, the CDR3 is TGCAGTGCCCAGGGACTAGCGGGAGCTTTAGCATTCACAGATACGCAGTATTTT. Translated, it gives CSAQGLAGALAFTDTQYF.

This clonotype was seen a few times. This rearrangement joins TRBV19 to TRBJ1-3, with 7 bases that match TRBD1. With V trimmed by 9 bases and J by 2 bases, 7 bases remained unmatched. This CDR3 spans 14 amino acids. In germline, CDR1 is LNHDA, CDR2 SQIVND (reference sequence). The CDR3 is CASKTGYPGNTIYF. The DNA for the CDR3 is TGTGCCAGCAAGACAGGGTACCCTGGAAACACCATATATTTT.

A word on this clonotype: This may be a read error: a much more frequent sequence differs by one nucleotide. V and J are TRBV12-3 or TRBV12-4 and TRBJ2-7, with D possibly TRBD1 on 5 matching bases. V was trimmed by 5 bases and J by 7 bases, leaving 12 bases between them. The length of the CDR3 is 12 residues. The CDR3 region has the DNA TGTGCCAGCAGTGCAGGGCTCGATGAGCAGTACTTC. It is translated as CASSAGLDEQYF.

Ten or more counts support this clonotype. The chain recombines TRBV7-2 with TRBJ1-6; 8 positions agree with TRBD1. Germline trimming cut 5 bases from V and 6 bases from J; bases unmatched to any gene: 12. The germline CDR1 and CDR2 sequences are SGHTA and FQGNSA. This CDR3 has 17 amino acids. This CDR3 is CASSKPPGQGSNSPLHF. CDR3 nucleotide sequence: TGTGCCAGCAGCAAGCCCCCCGGACAGGGCAGTAATTCACCCCTCCACTTT.

This clonotype was recorded many times. The chain links TRBV5-1 to TRBJ1-2; no definite D call. The CDR3 is 15 residues long. The germline V gene encodes CDR1 SGHRS and CDR2 YFSETQ. Trimming shortened V by 0 bases and J by 2 bases, and 11 bases separated the two germline ends. CDR3 nucleotide sequence: TGCGCCAGCAGCTTGGCCTTGTGGAGGAACTATGGCTACACCTTC. Residues: CASSLALWRNYGYTF.

This clonotype was counted ten times or more. The chain joins TRBV12-3 or TRBV12-4 to TRBJ1-3; no definite D call. The CDR3 sequence is 13 residues long. V lost 6 bases and J lost 0, with 6 bases in between. CDR3 residues: CASRRSSGNTIYF. In DNA, the CDR3 is TGTGCCAGCAGACGGTCCTCTGGAAACACCATATATTTT.

This clonotype was detected many times. The CDR3 sequence: CASSGDRGAAPQHF. The DNA for the CDR3 is TGTGCCAGCAGCGGTGACAGGGGGGCAGCGCCCCAGCATTTT. The genes are TRBV7-9 and TRBJ1-5; 9 nucleotides line up with TRBD1. V dropped 5 bases and J dropped 9; count of bases not matched to a gene: 8. This CDR3 spans 14 amino acids. The germline gives CDR1 SEHNR, CDR2 FQNEAQ (reference sequence).

This clonotype was observed at least ten times. The rearrangement links TRBV6-2 or TRBV6-3 to TRBJ2-5; no reliable D call. Germline CDR1 and CDR2: MNHEY and SVGEGT. V lost 10 bases and J 2 bases, leaving 14 bases between the germline ends. The CDR3 spans 13 residues. The CDR3 here is CATSPTVQETQYF. CDR3 DNA sequence: TGTGCCACCTCACCCACGGTTCAAGAGACCCAGTACTTC.

Many counts were recorded for this clonotype. The J gene is TRBJ2-3, the V gene TRBV7-9, with D uncertain. The CDR3 contains 14 residues. Germline V lookup: CDR1 SEHNR, CDR2 FQNEAQ (reference sequence). V shed 1 base and J shed 5 bases, with 10 bases lying between them. The CDR3 is CASSLVRIGDTQYF. The CDR3, as DNA: TGTGCCAGCAGCTTAGTACGGATTGGAGATACGCAGTATTTT.